The text below deals with one T cell receptor beta chain. Generated by immunoSEQ multiplex PCR, the TCRdb table keeps only in-frame clones and is missing some. This table has about 1.5 million clones, roughly 96% appearing once. The sample originates from a study of shared clonotypes between healthy human individuals. The CDR3 runs 14 residues. V trimming: 0 bases; J trimming: 7 bases; junction bases outside the gene matches: 5. The germline V gene encodes CDR1 MGHRA and CDR2 YSYEKL. The chain combines TRBV4-1 with TRBJ2-5; 7 bases match TRBD2. This TCR was recovered from a man aged 30-40 years in good health. Sequences were obtained from naive CD4+ T cells sorted from blood. Subset of the sample: CD45RA+ positively selected. This chain's CDR3 is CASSQEGAGRTQYF. Here the CDR3 DNA reads TGCGCCAGCAGCCAAGAGGGAGCGGGGCGGACCCAGTACTTC.